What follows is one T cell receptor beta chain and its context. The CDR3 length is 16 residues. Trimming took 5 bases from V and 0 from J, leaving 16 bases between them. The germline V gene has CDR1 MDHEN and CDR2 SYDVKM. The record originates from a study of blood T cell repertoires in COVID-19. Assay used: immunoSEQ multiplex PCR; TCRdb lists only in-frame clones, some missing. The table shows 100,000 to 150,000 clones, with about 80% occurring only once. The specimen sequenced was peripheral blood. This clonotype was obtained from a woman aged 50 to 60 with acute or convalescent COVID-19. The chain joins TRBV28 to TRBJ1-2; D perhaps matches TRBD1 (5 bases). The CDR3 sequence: CASSLLSMTANYGYTF. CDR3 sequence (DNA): TGTGCCAGCAGTCTTCTATCCATGACAGCTAACTATGGCTACACCTTC.